This T cell receptor (beta chain) emerged from a study of blood T cell repertoires in COVID-19. TCRdb's copy holds only in-frame clones and misses some; the assay was immunoSEQ multiplex PCR. The data show approximately 400,000 clones, with 91% seen just once and roughly 0.9% held by the top ten. This CDR3 has 14 residues. Per germline, CDR1 KGHSH and CDR2 LQKENI. Trimming removed 3 bases from V and 5 bases from J, with 11 bases in between. This receptor was taken from a woman between 40 and 50 years old who had been exposed to COVID-19. The chain is built from TRBV18 and TRBJ1-5; tentative D call: TRBD1 (5 bases). Sequenced: PBMCs or T cells enriched from blood (not recorded which). CDR3 protein: CASSPLGGDQPQHF. The CDR3 DNA follows: TGTGCCAGCTCACCCCTCGGGGGGGATCAGCCCCAGCATTTT.